This TCR beta chain derives from a study of blood T cell repertoires in COVID-19. Study-level background: Whether acute or convalescent, the COVID-19 samples came from the United States, Italy and Spain.

Original handling: Reference gene primers were amplified, and this amplification served to estimate nucleated cell counts. Measured with immunoSEQ multiplex PCR; TCRdb has only the in-frame clones, and not every one. V, J and clone size are taken as reported in that table, and D and trimming were inferred from the DNA itself. This table holds around 300,000 clones, over 75% found once. Germline V gene lookup returns CDR1 MNHEY and CDR2 SMNVEV (reference sequence). V was trimmed by 0 bases and J by 4 bases, leaving 12 bases between them. CDR3 length: 15 residues. The sequenced material came from PBMCs or T cells enriched from blood (not recorded which). The receptor comes from a woman under 30 who had recovered from COVID-19. The gene calls are TRBV27 and TRBJ1-1; the D gene is possibly TRBD1 (5 bases). CDR3 region: CASSLSGGFATEAFF. The CDR3 DNA is TGTGCCAGCAGTTTATCCGGGGGTTTTGCCACTGAAGCTTTCTTT.